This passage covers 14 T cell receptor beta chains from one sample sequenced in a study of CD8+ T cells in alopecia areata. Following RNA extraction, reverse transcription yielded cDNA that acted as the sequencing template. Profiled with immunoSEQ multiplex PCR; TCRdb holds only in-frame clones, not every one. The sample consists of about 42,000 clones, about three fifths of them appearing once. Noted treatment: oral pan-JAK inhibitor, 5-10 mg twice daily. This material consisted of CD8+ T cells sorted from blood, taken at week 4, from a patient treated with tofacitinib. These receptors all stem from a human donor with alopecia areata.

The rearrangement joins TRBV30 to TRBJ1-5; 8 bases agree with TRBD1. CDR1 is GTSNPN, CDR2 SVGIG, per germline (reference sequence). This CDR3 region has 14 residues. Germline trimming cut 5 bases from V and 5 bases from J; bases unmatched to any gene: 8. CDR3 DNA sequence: TGTGCCTGGGCGAACCCGGACAGGGATCAGCCCCAGCATTTT. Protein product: CAWANPDRDQPQHF.

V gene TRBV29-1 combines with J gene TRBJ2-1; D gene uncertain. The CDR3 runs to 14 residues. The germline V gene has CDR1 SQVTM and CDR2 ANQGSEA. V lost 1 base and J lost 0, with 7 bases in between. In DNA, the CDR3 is TGCAGCGTTGAAGGTGGCCGCTCCTACAATGAGCAGTTCTTC. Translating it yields CSVEGGRSYNEQFF.

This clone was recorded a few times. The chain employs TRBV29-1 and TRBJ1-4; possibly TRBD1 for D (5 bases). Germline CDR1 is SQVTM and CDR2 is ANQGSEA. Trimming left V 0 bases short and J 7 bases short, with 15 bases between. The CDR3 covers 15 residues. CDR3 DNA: TGCAGCGTTGAAGATCCCGGGACCCGACCTGAAAAACTGTTTTTT. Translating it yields CSVEDPGTRPEKLFF.

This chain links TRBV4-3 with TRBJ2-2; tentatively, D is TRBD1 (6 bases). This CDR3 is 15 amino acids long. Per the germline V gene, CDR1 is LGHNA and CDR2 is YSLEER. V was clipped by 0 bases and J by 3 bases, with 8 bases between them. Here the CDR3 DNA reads TGCGCCAGCAGCCAAGAAAACAGGGACACCGGGGAGCTGTTTTTT. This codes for CASSQENRDTGELFF.

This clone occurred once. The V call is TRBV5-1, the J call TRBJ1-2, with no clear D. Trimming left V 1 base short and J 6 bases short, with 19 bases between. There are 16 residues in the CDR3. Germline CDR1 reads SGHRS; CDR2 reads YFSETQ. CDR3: CASSLNIQSTGDGYTF. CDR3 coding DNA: TGCGCCAGCAGCTTGAATATTCAGTCGACTGGGGATGGCTACACCTTC.

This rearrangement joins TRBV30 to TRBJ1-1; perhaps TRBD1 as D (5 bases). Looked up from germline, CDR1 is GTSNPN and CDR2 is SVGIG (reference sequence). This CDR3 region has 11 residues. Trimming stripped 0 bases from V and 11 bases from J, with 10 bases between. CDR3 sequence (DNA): TGTGCCTGGAGTGTAAGAGGGGATGCTTTCTTT. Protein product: CAWSVRGDAFF.

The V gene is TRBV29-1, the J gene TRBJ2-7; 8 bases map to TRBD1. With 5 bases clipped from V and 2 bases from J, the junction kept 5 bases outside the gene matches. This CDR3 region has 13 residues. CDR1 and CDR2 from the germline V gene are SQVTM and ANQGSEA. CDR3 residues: CSVLQGETYEQYF. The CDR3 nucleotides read TGCAGCGTTCTACAGGGGGAAACCTACGAGCAGTACTTC.

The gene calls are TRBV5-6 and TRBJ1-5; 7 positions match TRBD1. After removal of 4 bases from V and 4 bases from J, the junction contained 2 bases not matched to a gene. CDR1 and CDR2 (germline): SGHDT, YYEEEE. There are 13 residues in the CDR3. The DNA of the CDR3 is TGTGCCAGCAGCCAGACAGGGAATCAGCCCCAGCATTTT. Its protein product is CASSQTGNQPQHF. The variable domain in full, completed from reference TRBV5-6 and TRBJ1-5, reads DAGVTQSPTHLIKTRGQQVTLRCSPKSGHDTVSWYQQALGQGPQFIFQYYEEEERQRGNFPDRFSGHQFPNYSSELNVNALLLGDSALYLCASSQTGNQPQHFGDGTRLSIL.

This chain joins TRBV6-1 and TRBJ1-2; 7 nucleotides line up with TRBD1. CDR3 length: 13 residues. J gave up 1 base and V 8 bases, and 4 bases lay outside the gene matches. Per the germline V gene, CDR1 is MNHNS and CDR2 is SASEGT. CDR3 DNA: TGTGCCAGCTTCAACAGGGGTAACTATGGCTACACCTTC. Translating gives CASFNRGNYGYTF.

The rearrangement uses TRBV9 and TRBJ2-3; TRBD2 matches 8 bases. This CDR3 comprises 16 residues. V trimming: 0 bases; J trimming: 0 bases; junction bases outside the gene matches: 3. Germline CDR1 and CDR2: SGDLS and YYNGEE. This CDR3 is CASSVGAGGSTDTQYF. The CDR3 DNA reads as TGTGCCAGCAGCGTAGGGGCGGGGGGCAGCACAGATACGCAGTATTTT.

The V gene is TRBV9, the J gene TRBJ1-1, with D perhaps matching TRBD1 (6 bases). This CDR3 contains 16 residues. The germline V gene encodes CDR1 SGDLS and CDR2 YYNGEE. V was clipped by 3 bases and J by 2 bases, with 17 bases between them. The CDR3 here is CASSAGTKSANTEAFF. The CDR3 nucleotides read TGTGCCAGCAGCGCCGGGACAAAGAGCGCTAACACTGAAGCTTTCTTT.

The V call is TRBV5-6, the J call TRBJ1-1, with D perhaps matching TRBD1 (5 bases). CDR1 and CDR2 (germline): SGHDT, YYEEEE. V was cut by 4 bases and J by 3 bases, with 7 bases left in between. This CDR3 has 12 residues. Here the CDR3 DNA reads TGTGCCAGCAGCCAAGGGGACACTGAAGCTTTCTTT. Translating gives CASSQGDTEAFF.

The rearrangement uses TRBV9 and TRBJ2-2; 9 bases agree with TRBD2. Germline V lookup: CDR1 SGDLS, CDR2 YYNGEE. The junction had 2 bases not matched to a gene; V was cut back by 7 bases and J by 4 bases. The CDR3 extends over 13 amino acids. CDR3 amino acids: CASHSGSTGELFF. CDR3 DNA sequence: TGTGCCAGCCATAGCGGGAGCACCGGGGAGCTGTTTTTT.

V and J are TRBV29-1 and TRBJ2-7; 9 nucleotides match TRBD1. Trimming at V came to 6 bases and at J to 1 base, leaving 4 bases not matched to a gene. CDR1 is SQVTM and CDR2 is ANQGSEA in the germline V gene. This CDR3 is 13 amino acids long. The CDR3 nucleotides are TGCAGCGTGGTGGGGACAGGGTCCTACGAGCAGTACTTC. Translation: CSVVGTGSYEQYF.